These T cell receptor beta chains were read from a single sample in a study of technical replicates of blood from a handful of donors. The protocol was immunoSEQ multiplex PCR, while the TCRdb copy is restricted to in-frame clones and leaves out a portion. This sample has tens of thousands of clones, with around 94% found just once. The sample consisted of PBMCs. The origin of the receptors is a human donor in good health. Some clones in this sample may be carry-over from other donors' samples. The CDR3 runs from the conserved cysteine through the conserved F or W. D genes are given only for firm matches.

d_gene,v_gene,j_gene,CDR3aa,CDR3nt
-,TRBV5-1,TRBJ2-7,CASSPNLGGYEQYF,TGCGCCAGCAGCCCCAATCTGGGAGGCTACGAGCAGTACTTC
TRBD1,TRBV5-6,TRBJ1-5,CASTRTGANQPQHF,TGTGCCAGTACTCGGACAGGCGCCAATCAGCCCCAGCATTTT
TRBD2,TRBV6-5,TRBJ2-3,CASARGVRDTQYF,TGTGCCAGCGCACGGGGGGTCAGGGATACGCAGTATTTT
TRBD2,TRBV7-6,TRBJ2-2,CASSSRPATSGVNTGELFF,TGTGCCAGCAGCTCAAGACCGGCGACTAGCGGAGTGAACACCGGGGAGCTGTTTTTT
-,TRBV7-9,TRBJ1-5,CASSSDGQNQPQHF,TGTGCCAGCAGCTCCGACGGACAGAATCAGCCCCAGCATTTT
-,TRBV6-1,TRBJ1-5,CASSEARGEKGNQPQHF,TGTGCCAGCAGCGAAGCCCGGGGGGAAAAGGGCAATCAGCCCCAGCATTTT
-,TRBV11-1,TRBJ2-3,CASSLGLGEVTDTQYF,TGTGCCAGCAGCTTAGGACTCGGTGAGGTCACAGATACGCAGTATTTT
TRBD2,TRBV4-3,TRBJ2-7,CASSQGLAPVEQYF,TGCGCCAGCAGCCAAGGACTAGCGCCAGTCGAGCAGTACTTC
-,TRBV30,TRBJ1-2,CAWSGGYGYTF,TGTGCCTGGAGTGGAGGGTATGGCTACACCTTC
TRBD2,TRBV5-4,TRBJ2-7,CASSLAPSGSPGAEQYF,TGTGCCAGCAGCTTGGCCCCTAGCGGGAGTCCCGGGGCCGAGCAGTACTTC